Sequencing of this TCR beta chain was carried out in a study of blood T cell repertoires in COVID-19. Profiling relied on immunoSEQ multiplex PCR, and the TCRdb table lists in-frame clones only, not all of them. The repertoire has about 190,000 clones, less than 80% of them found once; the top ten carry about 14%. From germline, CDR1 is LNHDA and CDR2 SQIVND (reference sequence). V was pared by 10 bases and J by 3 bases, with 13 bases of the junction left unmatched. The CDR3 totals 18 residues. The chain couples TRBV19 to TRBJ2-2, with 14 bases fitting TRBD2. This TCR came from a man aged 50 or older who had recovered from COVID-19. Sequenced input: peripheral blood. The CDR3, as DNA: TGTGCCACCAGGGGGACTAGCGGGAGTTTAGTAGACACCGGGGAGCTGTTTTTT. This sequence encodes CATRGTSGSLVDTGELFF. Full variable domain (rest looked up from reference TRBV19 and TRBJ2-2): DGGITQSPKYLFRKEGQNVTLSCEQNLNHDAMYWYRQDPGQGLRLIYYSQIVNDFQKGDIAEGYSVSREKKESFPLTVTSAQKNPTAFYLCATRGTSGSLVDTGELFFGEGSRLTVL.